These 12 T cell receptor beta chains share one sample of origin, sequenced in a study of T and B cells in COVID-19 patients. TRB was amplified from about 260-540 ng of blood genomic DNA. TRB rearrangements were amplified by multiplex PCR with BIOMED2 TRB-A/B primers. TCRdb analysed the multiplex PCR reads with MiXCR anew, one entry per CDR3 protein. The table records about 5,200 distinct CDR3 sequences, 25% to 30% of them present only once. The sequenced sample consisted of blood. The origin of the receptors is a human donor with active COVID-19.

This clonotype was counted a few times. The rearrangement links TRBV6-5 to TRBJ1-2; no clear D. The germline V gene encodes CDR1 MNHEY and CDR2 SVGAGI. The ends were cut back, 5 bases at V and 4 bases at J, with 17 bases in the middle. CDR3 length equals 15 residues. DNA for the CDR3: TGTGCCAGCAGTGAATGGGCCTTGCTGGGCTATGGCTACACCTTC. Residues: CASSEWALLGYGYTF.

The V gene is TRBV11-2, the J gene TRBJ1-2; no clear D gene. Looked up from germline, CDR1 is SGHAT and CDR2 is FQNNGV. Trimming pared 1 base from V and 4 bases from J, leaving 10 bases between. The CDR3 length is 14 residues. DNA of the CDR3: TGTGCCAGCAGCTTAGTGCCGGGAATCTATGGCTACACCTTC. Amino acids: CASSLVPGIYGYTF.

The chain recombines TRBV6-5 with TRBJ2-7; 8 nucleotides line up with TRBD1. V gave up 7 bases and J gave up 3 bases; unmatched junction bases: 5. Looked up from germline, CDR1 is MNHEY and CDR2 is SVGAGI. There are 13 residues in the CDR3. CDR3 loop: CASTPDRDYEQYF. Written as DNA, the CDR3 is TGTGCCAGCACCCCGGACAGGGACTACGAGCAGTACTTC.

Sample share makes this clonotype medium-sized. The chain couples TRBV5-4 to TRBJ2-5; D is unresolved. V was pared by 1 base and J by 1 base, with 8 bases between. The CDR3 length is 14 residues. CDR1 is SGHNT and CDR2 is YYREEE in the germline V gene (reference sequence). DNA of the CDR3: TGTGCCAGCAGCTTGAAGAATAGCCAAGAGACCCAGTACTTC. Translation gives CASSLKNSQETQYF.

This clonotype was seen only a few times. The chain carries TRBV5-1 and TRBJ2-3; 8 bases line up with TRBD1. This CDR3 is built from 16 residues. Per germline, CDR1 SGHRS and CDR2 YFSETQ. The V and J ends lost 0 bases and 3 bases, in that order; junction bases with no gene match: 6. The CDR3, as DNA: TGCGCCAGCAGCTTGGGGACAGGGCTAAGGACAGATACGCAGTATTTT. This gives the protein CASSLGTGLRTDTQYF.

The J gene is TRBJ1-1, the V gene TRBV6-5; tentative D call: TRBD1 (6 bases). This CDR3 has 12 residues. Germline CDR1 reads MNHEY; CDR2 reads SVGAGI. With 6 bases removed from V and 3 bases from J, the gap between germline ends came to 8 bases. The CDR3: CASSTGYTEAFF. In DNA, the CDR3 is TGTGCCAGCAGCACAGGGTACACTGAAGCTTTCTTT.

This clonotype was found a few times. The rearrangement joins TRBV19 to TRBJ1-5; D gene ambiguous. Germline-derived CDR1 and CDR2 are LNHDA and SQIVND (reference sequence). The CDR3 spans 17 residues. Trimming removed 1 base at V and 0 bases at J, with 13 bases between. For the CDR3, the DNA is TGTGCCAGTAGTATAGCCATTAACGCGTATAGCAATCAGCCCCAGCATTTT. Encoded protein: CASSIAINAYSNQPQHF.

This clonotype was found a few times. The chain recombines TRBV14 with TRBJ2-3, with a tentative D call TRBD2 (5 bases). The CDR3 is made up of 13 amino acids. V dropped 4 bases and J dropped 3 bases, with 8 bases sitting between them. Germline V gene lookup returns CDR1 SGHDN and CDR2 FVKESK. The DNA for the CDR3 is TGTGCCAGCAGCCTCGGGAATACAGATACGCAGTATTTT. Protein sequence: CASSLGNTDTQYF.

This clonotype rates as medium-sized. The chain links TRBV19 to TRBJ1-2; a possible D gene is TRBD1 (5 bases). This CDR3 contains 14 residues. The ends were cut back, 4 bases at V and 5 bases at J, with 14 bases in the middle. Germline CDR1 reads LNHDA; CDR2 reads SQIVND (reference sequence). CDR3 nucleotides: TGTGCCAGTAGTAAGACAGAGAGTGTTTATGGCTACACCTTC. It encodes CASSKTESVYGYTF. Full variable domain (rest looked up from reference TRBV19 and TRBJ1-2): DGGITQSPKYLFRKEGQNVTLSCEQNLNHDAMYWYRQDPGQGLRLIYYSQIVNDFQKGDIAEGYSVSREKKESFPLTVTSAQKNPTAFYLCASSKTESVYGYTFGSGTRLTVV.

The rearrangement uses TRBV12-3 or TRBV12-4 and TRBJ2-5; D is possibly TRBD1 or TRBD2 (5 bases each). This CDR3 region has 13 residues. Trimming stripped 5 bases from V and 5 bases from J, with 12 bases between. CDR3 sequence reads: CASSLRGGETQYF. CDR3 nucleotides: TGTGCCAGCAGTCTACGGGGCGGGGAGACCCAGTACTTC.

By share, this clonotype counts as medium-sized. CDR3: CASSIGGTAPKQFF. CDR3 sequence (DNA): TGTGCCAGTAGTATAGGGGGGACGGCTCCGAAGCAGTTCTTC. The chain couples TRBV19 to TRBJ2-1; tentatively, D is TRBD1 or TRBD2 (5 bases each). CDR3 length equals 14 residues. V lost 1 base and J lost 11, with 15 bases in between. Germline V CDR1 and CDR2: LNHDA, SQIVND (reference sequence).

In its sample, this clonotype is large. CDR3 amino acids: CSVAIPGANVLTF. The CDR3 coding sequence is TGCAGCGTTGCAATCCCCGGGGCCAACGTCCTGACTTTC. The chain joins TRBV29-1 to TRBJ2-6; D unclear. Per germline, CDR1 SQVTM and CDR2 ANQGSEA. The germline V and J ends were trimmed by 4 bases and 4 bases, with 8 bases remaining between them. This CDR3 contains 13 residues.